The 30 T cell receptor beta chains reported below all come from one sample, sequenced in a study of long-term antiretroviral therapy in people with HIV (dated by TCRdb to the early 2020s). The immunoSEQ hsTCRB v3.0 assay was used at survey level resolution to sequence the TRB variable region. TCRdb took over this immuneACCESS table, retaining in-frame rearrangements with V and J assigned. Such tables are incomplete; in checked studies, under half of the missing clones stem from an unresolved V gene, and the remainder is unexplained. In this sample the table shows some 22,000 clones, around 89% of which occur a single time. The ten largest clones represent 3.5% to 4.5% of the sample. The material sequenced was unsorted PBMCs, taken 2.3 years after starting antiretroviral therapy. These receptor sequences come from a man in his sixties with HIV.

The gene calls are TRBV10-3 and TRBJ2-3; D tentatively fits TRBD1 or TRBD2 (5 bases each). The CDR3 is made up of 12 amino acids. Germline lookup yields CDR1 ENHRY and CDR2 SYGVKD. V was cut by 10 bases and J by 5 bases, with 13 bases left in between. Here the CDR3 DNA reads TGTGCCACCCGTCATGGGGGAGATACGCAGTATTTT. It codes for CATRHGGDTQYF.

This chain joins TRBV18 and TRBJ1-5, with 8 bases fitting TRBD1. Germline assignment: CDR1 KGHSH and CDR2 LQKENI. This CDR3 spans 16 amino acids. J lost 3 bases, V lost 6 bases, and 10 bases had no gene match. The CDR3 loop reads CASSPGTGGDNQPQHF. The CDR3 coding sequence is TGTGCCAGCTCCCCGGGAACAGGGGGTGACAATCAGCCCCAGCATTTT.

This chain connects TRBV5-4 to TRBJ2-3; TRBD2 matches at 7 bases. This CDR3 region has 15 residues. Trimming at V came to 4 bases and at J to 2 bases, leaving 7 bases not matched to a gene. Germline assignment: CDR1 SGHNT and CDR2 YYREEE (reference sequence). The CDR3 nucleotides read TGTGCCAGCAGCCGGGGAGGGCTAGCCACAGATACGCAGTATTTT. This sequence encodes CASSRGGLATDTQYF.

The rearrangement joins TRBV7-2 to TRBJ2-3, with D uncertain. Germline loops: CDR1 SGHTA, CDR2 FQGNSA. V lost 5 bases, J lost 5 bases, and 11 bases lay in between. There are 13 residues in the CDR3. CDR3 protein: CASSLGMIDTQYF. In DNA form, the CDR3 reads TGTGCCAGCAGCCTTGGTATGATAGATACGCAGTATTTT.

This clone has a single count. The chain recombines TRBV5-1 with TRBJ2-7; TRBD1 matches 7 bases. This CDR3 is built from 16 residues. In germline, CDR1 is SGHRS, CDR2 YFSETQ. The junction had 10 bases not matched to a gene; V was cut back by 4 bases and J by 0 bases. The CDR3 region is CASSHVGGETSYEQYF. CDR3 coding DNA: TGCGCCAGCAGCCATGTAGGGGGCGAAACCTCCTACGAGCAGTACTTC.

This clone was recorded a few times. The chain has TRBV21-1 and TRBJ2-7; no check of the table's D call, TRBD2, against the DNA was made. TRBV21-1 is classified as a pseudogene. The CDR3 is 11 residues long. This CDR3 is CASIRAYEQYF. CDR3 coding DNA: TGTGCCAGCATCCGCGCCTACGAGCAGTACTTC.

This clone was counted between two and nine times. The genes are TRBV6-6 and TRBJ1-1; D call uncertain. Trimming cost V 6 bases and J 6 bases, with 8 bases left between them. Germline CDR1 is MNHNY and CDR2 is SVGAGI (reference sequence). This CDR3 is 11 amino acids long. The CDR3 DNA follows: TGTGCCAGCAGCCCCGTATCTGAAGCTTTCTTT. As protein: CASSPVSEAFF.

This chain uses TRBV9 with TRBJ2-5; D tentatively fits TRBD1 or TRBD2 (7 bases each). The ends were cut back, 3 bases at V and 0 bases at J, with 12 bases in the middle. The CDR3 runs to 15 residues. The germline V gene has CDR1 SGDLS and CDR2 YYNGEE. The CDR3 bases are TGTGCCAGCAGCGCGGCAGGGGGGGACCAAGAGACCCAGTACTTC. This encodes CASSAAGGDQETQYF.

DNA of the CDR3: TGCGCCAGCAGCCAAACAGGGGGCGCCCAGTACTTC. This sequence encodes CASSQTGGAQYF. The genes are TRBV4-3 and TRBJ2-5; 9 bases match TRBD1. This CDR3 comprises 12 residues. V dropped 2 bases and J dropped 9; count of bases not matched to a gene: 1. Germline V gene sequence: CDR1 LGHNA, CDR2 YSLEER.

The chain links TRBV6-1 to TRBJ1-2, with 7 bases lining up with TRBD1. CDR1 MNHNS and CDR2 SASEGT come from the germline V gene. The CDR3 has 13 amino acids. With V trimmed by 6 bases and J by 4 bases, 5 bases remained unmatched. For the CDR3, the DNA is TGTGCCAGCAGAAGGACAGGACCCTATGGCTACACCTTC. It is translated as CASRRTGPYGYTF.

This chain links TRBV19 with TRBJ2-2, with 9 bases identical to TRBD2. The germline gives CDR1 LNHDA, CDR2 SQIVND (reference sequence). The CDR3 is made up of 16 amino acids. The J segment lost 6 bases and the V segment lost 7 bases, leaving 12 bases of the junction unmatched. The CDR3 coding sequence is TGTGCCAGTATCCCAACGGCGCGACTAGCGGCCGGGGAGCTGTTTTTT. It translates to CASIPTARLAAGELFF. Drawing the rest from reference TRBV19 and TRBJ2-2, the complete variable domain is DGGITQSPKYLFRKEGQNVTLSCEQNLNHDAMYWYRQDPGQGLRLIYYSQIVNDFQKGDIAEGYSVSREKKESFPLTVTSAQKNPTAFYLCASIPTARLAAGELFFGEGSRLTVL.

This clone was recorded only once. The genes are TRBV7-9 and TRBJ2-7; either TRBD1 or TRBD2 may supply D (5 bases each). Germline loops: CDR1 SEHNR, CDR2 FQNEAQ (reference sequence). V gave up 3 bases and J gave up 10 bases, with 10 bases separating them. This CDR3 region has 11 residues. The CDR3 DNA reads as TGTGCCAGCAGCTTGCAGGGAGCACAGTACTTC. It yields the protein CASSLQGAQYF.

V gene TRBV9 combines with J gene TRBJ2-1; D call uncertain. This CDR3 has 12 residues. V dropped 3 bases and J dropped 9 bases, with 10 bases sitting between them. Germline CDR1 reads SGDLS; CDR2 reads YYNGEE. The CDR3 region is CASSGGRREQFF. The CDR3 coding sequence is TGTGCCAGCAGCGGGGGTCGGCGTGAGCAGTTCTTC.

This rearrangement joins TRBV7-3 to TRBJ2-5; D ambiguous. The CDR3 is 12 amino acids. Germline values: CDR1 SGHTA, CDR2 FQGTGA. With 5 bases removed from V and 7 bases from J, the gap between germline ends came to 11 bases. CDR3 loop: CASSDRKPTQYF. The CDR3 DNA is TGTGCCAGCAGCGATAGAAAGCCGACCCAGTACTTC. Complete variable domain (other parts from reference TRBV7-3 and TRBJ2-5): GAGVSQTPSNKVTEKGKYVELRCDPISGHTALYWYRQSLGQGPEFLIYFQGTGAADDSGLPNDRFFAVRPEGSVSTLKIQRTERGDSAVYLCASSDRKPTQYFGPGTRLLVL.

This chain connects TRBV18 to TRBJ1-5; D is uncertain. The CDR3 has 15 amino acids. Germline V gene lookup returns CDR1 KGHSH and CDR2 LQKENI. Trimming took off 1 base at V and 1 base at J, with 8 bases between the two ends. This CDR3 is CASSPRGQSNQPQHF. CDR3 bases: TGTGCCAGCTCACCACGAGGCCAGAGCAATCAGCCCCAGCATTTT. The variable domain in full, completed from reference TRBV18 and TRBJ1-5, reads NAGVMQNPRHLVRRRGQEARLRCSPMKGHSHVYWYRQLPEEGLKFMVYLQKENIIDESGMPKERFSAEFPKEGPSILRIQQVVRGDSAAYFCASSPRGQSNQPQHFGDGTRLSIL.

CDR3 loop: CASSLLGGTLDTQYF. The CDR3 DNA reads TGCGCCAGCAGCTTGTTGGGAGGAACCCTAGATACGCAGTATTTT. The chain recombines TRBV5-1 with TRBJ2-3, with a tentative D call TRBD2 (6 bases). V dropped 1 base and J dropped 5 bases, with 14 bases sitting between them. The germline V gene has CDR1 SGHRS and CDR2 YFSETQ. This CDR3 is 15 amino acids long.

This chain joins TRBV30 and TRBJ1-5; D not certain. This CDR3 contains 15 residues. V dropped 2 bases and J dropped 5 bases, with 16 bases sitting between them. From germline, CDR1 is GTSNPN and CDR2 SVGIG (reference sequence). DNA of the CDR3: TGTGCCTGGAGTAGTAGGGCCCGAGTTGATCAGCCCCAGCATTTT. Its translation is CAWSSRARVDQPQHF.

The chain uses TRBV6-7 and TRBJ2-3; TRBD2 aligns across 13 bases. TRBV6-7 is assigned to the ORF class and has an uncertain function. V dropped 0 bases and J dropped 4; count of bases not matched to a gene: 1. The CDR3 has 16 residues. The chain's CDR3 is CASSYSGTSGADTQYF. As DNA, the CDR3 is TGTGCCAGCAGTTACTCGGGGACTAGCGGGGCAGATACGCAGTATTTT.

By proportion, this clone is large. The J gene is TRBJ2-7, the V gene TRBV5-4, with 8 bases lining up with TRBD2. V shed 1 base, J shed 2 bases, and the junction held 5 bases outside the gene matches. CDR1 is SGHNT, CDR2 YYREEE, per germline (reference sequence). CDR3 size: 15 residues. CDR3 in DNA: TGTGCCAGCAGCTTGACGGGGGGGCCGGCCTACGAGCAGTACTTC. The encoded protein is CASSLTGGPAYEQYF.

This clone appeared once. The chain has TRBV27 and TRBJ2-1; no clear D. This CDR3 spans 15 amino acids. Trimming cost V 4 bases and J 4 bases, with 14 bases left between them. The V gene's germline CDR1 is MNHEY and CDR2 SMNVEV (reference sequence). The CDR3 loop reads CASSYSRFGYNEQFF. The DNA for the CDR3 is TGTGCCAGCAGTTACAGTCGCTTCGGGTACAATGAGCAGTTCTTC.

The J gene is TRBJ1-1, the V gene TRBV4-3; no firm D call. This CDR3 region has 15 residues. Deletions cut 1 base from V and 0 bases from J, with 9 bases between. Germline lookup yields CDR1 LGHNA and CDR2 YSLEER. The CDR3 loop is CASSQGSALNTEAFF. CDR3 nucleotide sequence: TGCGCCAGCAGCCAAGGGTCAGCCTTGAACACTGAAGCTTTCTTT.

The J gene is TRBJ2-7, the V gene TRBV6-5; tentatively, D is TRBD1 (6 bases). The CDR3 covers 14 residues. CDR1 and CDR2 (germline): MNHEY, SVGAGI. V lost 2 bases and J lost 1, with 9 bases in between. CDR3 protein: CASSYGDRSYEQYF. CDR3 sequence (DNA): TGTGCCAGCAGTTACGGTGACAGGTCCTACGAGCAGTACTTC.

This sequence joins TRBV11-2 and TRBJ2-3; D call uncertain. V was pared by 0 bases and J by 3 bases, with 4 bases between. Germline V gene data show CDR1 as SGHAT and CDR2 as FQNNGV. This CDR3 spans 13 amino acids. The CDR3 loop is CASSLDLTDTQYF. The CDR3, as DNA: TGTGCCAGCAGCTTAGACCTTACAGATACGCAGTATTTT.

This chain uses TRBV27 with TRBJ2-6; D might be TRBD1 (7 bases). Between the trimmed V and J ends, which lost 6 bases and 0 bases, there was a span of 15 bases. The CDR3 sequence is 17 residues long. Germline V gene sequence: CDR1 MNHEY, CDR2 SMNVEV (reference sequence). This chain's CDR3 is CASSQGGLRSGANVLTF. The CDR3 nucleotides are TGTGCCAGCAGCCAGGGGGGTCTCCGCTCTGGGGCCAACGTCCTGACTTTC.

Notes on this clone: This sample also contains other DNA sequences that code for the same CDR3. The rearrangement uses TRBV5-4 and TRBJ1-3; D gene uncertain. The CDR3 is 15 residues long. Germline V gene sequence: CDR1 SGHNT, CDR2 YYREEE (reference sequence). Between the trimmed V and J ends, which lost 0 bases and 0 bases, there was a span of 7 bases. In DNA, the CDR3 is TGTGCCAGCAGCTTGGATGGTGGCTCTGGAAACACCATATATTTT. It yields the protein CASSLDGGSGNTIYF.

This chain joins TRBV6-1 and TRBJ2-1; D is perhaps TRBD2 (6 bases). Germline V CDR1 and CDR2: MNHNS, SASEGT. This CDR3 has 15 amino acids. Between the trimmed V and J ends, which lost 3 bases and 2 bases, there was a span of 11 bases. CDR3 residues: CASSELADTYNEQFF. The CDR3 nucleotides read TGTGCCAGCAGTGAGTTAGCGGATACCTACAATGAGCAGTTCTTC.

The chain couples TRBV2 to TRBJ2-5; D gene unclear. Trimming pared 3 bases from V and 6 bases from J, leaving 8 bases between. CDR1 is SNHLY, CDR2 FYNNEI, per germline. This CDR3 is 12 amino acids long. The CDR3 loop reads CASSDPGKTQYF. In DNA, the CDR3 is TGTGCCAGCAGTGACCCTGGAAAGACCCAGTACTTC.

This sequence joins TRBV28 and TRBJ1-6; TRBD1 might be the D (6 bases). The CDR3 is 14 amino acids. The V end lost 4 bases, the J end lost 11 bases, and 15 bases lay between the germline ends. Germline CDR1 and CDR2: MDHEN and SYDVKM. The CDR3 reads CASSWDDRRPPLHF. The CDR3 DNA is TGTGCCAGCAGTTGGGATGACAGGAGGCCACCCCTCCACTTT.

The rearrangement uses TRBV9 and TRBJ2-7; D may be TRBD2 (5 bases). This CDR3 comprises 15 residues. Germline V gene sequence: CDR1 SGDLS, CDR2 YYNGEE. Trimming took 3 bases from V and 3 from J, leaving 16 bases between them. CDR3: CASSAGVASGYEQYF. DNA of the CDR3: TGTGCCAGCAGCGCCGGGGTTGCGAGTGGCTACGAGCAGTACTTC.

J is TRBJ2-1 and V is TRBV5-4, with 10 bases that match TRBD2. The V and J ends lost 3 bases and 6 bases, in that order; junction bases with no gene match: 6. In germline, CDR1 is SGHNT, CDR2 YYREEE (reference sequence). CDR3 length: 15 amino acids. The CDR3 here is CASSWSGRAINEQFF. The CDR3 nucleotides are TGTGCCAGCAGCTGGAGCGGGAGGGCGATCAATGAGCAGTTCTTC.